This T cell receptor (beta chain) was identified during a study of T cell repertoires in cytomegalovirus infection. The CDR3 covers 14 residues. Germline CDR1 is SGDLS and CDR2 is YYNGEE. The V gene end was trimmed by 2 bases and the J gene end by 5 bases; junction bases not matched to a gene: 5. For this clonotype: Its antigen is unknown.

TCRdb ran MiXCR on the reads and lists one entry per CDR3 protein. Of roughly 700,000 distinct CDR3 sequences in the sample, around a third were seen once. The TCR was taken from a human donor in good health (CMV status not recorded). Some clones in this sample may be carry-over from other donors' samples. The sequencing used cultured PBMCs, collected from culture after CMV antigen stimulation. This chain links TRBV9 with TRBJ2-5, with TRBD2 matching 8 bases. The CDR3 nucleotides are TGTGCCAGCAGCGTCAGCGGGAGATGGGAGACCCAGTACTTC. Residues: CASSVSGRWETQYF.